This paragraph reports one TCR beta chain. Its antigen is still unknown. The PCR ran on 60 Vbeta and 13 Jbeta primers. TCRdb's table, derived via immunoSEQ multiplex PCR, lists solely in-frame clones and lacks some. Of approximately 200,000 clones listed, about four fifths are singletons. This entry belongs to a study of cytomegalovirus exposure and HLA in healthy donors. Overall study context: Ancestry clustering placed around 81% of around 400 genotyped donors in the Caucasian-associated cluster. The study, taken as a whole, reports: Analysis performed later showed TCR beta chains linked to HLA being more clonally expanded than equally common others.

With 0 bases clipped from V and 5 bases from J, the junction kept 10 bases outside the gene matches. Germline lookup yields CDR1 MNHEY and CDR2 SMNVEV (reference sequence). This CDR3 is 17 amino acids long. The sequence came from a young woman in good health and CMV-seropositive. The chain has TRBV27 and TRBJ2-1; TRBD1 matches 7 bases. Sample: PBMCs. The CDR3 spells CASSLSWLGQNNNEQFF. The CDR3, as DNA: TGTGCCAGCAGTTTATCGTGGCTGGGACAGAATAACAATGAGCAGTTCTTC.